The 18 T cell receptor beta chains in this list originate from one sample, sequenced in a study of cytomegalovirus exposure and HLA in healthy donors. The PCR used 60 Vbeta and 13 Jbeta primers. Generated by immunoSEQ multiplex PCR, the TCRdb table keeps only in-frame clones and is missing some. The repertoire consists of about 98,000 clones, with 80% to 85% occurring once and the leading ten covering roughly 1.4%. Sequences were obtained from PBMCs. These receptors all stem from a man in his forties or fifties in good health and CMV-seronegative.

The rearrangement joins TRBV19 to TRBJ2-2, with 7 bases that match TRBD1. Germline V gene lookup returns CDR1 LNHDA and CDR2 SQIVND (reference sequence). After removal of 9 bases from V and 5 bases from J, the junction contained 9 bases not matched to a gene. The CDR3 contains 14 residues. CDR3 in amino acids: CASRGQWLTGELFF. The CDR3 DNA reads as TGTGCCAGCCGGGGACAGTGGTTGACCGGGGAGCTGTTTTTT.

The CDR3 region is CASSTKLAHNQPQHF. In nucleotides, the CDR3 is TGTGCCAGCAGCACCAAGTTGGCCCACAATCAGCCCCAGCATTTT. The J gene is TRBJ1-5, the V gene TRBV14; D unclear. The CDR3 length is 15 residues. The V and J ends lost 5 bases and 3 bases respectively, with 14 bases between them. In germline, CDR1 is SGHDN, CDR2 FVKESK.

The chain is built from TRBV5-4 and TRBJ2-1, with D possibly matching TRBD1 (6 bases). CDR1 and CDR2 (germline): SGHNT, YYREEE (reference sequence). The CDR3 loop spans 17 amino acids. The ends were cut back, 0 bases at V and 8 bases at J, with 21 bases in the middle. In DNA, the CDR3 is TGTGCCAGCAGCTTGGCCAGATCCGGCAGGGGTTGGGATGAGCAGTTCTTC. It is translated as CASSLARSGRGWDEQFF.

V is TRBV19 and J is TRBJ2-2; TRBD2 aligns across 12 bases. The CDR3 spans 18 residues. Germline CDR1 is LNHDA and CDR2 is SQIVND (reference sequence). J lost 2 bases, V lost 9 bases, and 13 bases had no gene match. The CDR3 is CASLRGASGGANTGELFF. DNA of the CDR3: TGTGCCAGCCTTAGGGGGGCTAGCGGGGGGGCAAACACCGGGGAGCTGTTTTTT.

The rearrangement links TRBV13 to TRBJ1-2; D remains ambiguous. Trimming stripped 3 bases from V and 0 bases from J, with 8 bases between. This CDR3 region has 14 residues. Germline CDR1 is PRHDT and CDR2 is FYEKMQ (reference sequence). The CDR3, as DNA: TGTGCCAGCAGCTTTTGGGAGGCTAACTATGGCTACACCTTC. Its translation is CASSFWEANYGYTF.

This chain joins TRBV15 and TRBJ1-1, with D possibly being TRBD1 (6 bases). Germline V gene lookup returns CDR1 LNHNV and CDR2 YYDKDF (reference sequence). V lost 1 base, J lost 3 bases, and 9 bases lay in between. This CDR3 comprises 14 residues. DNA for the CDR3: TGTGCCACCAGCAGAGTGGGGGCGGACACTGAAGCTTTCTTT. This gives the protein CATSRVGADTEAFF.

The rearrangement uses TRBV15 and TRBJ2-5, with 8 bases fitting TRBD1. Unmatched junction bases numbered 3, after V lost 3 bases and J lost 9 bases. The CDR3 runs 12 residues. Germline CDR1 and CDR2: LNHNV and YYDKDF (reference sequence). DNA for the CDR3: TGTGCCACCAGCAGGGTACAGGGGGCCCAGTACTTC. Translated, it gives CATSRVQGAQYF.

The chain combines TRBV27 with TRBJ1-1; D possibly corresponds to TRBD1 (5 bases). V lost 5 bases to trimming and J lost 1 base, with 11 bases between them. CDR3 length: 14 amino acids. From germline, CDR1 is MNHEY and CDR2 SMNVEV (reference sequence). CDR3 sequence (DNA): TGTGCCAGCAGTACCCGTGGACAGAACACTGAAGCTTTCTTT. Encoded protein: CASSTRGQNTEAFF.

This clone was detected once. V usage is TRBV4-1 and J usage is TRBJ1-1; D is undetermined. CDR1 is MGHRA, CDR2 YSYEKL, per germline. CDR3 length: 12 amino acids. V dropped 2 bases and J dropped 9 bases, with 10 bases sitting between them. The CDR3 DNA reads TGCGCCAGCAGCCAACGCACGGAGAAAGCTTTCTTT. Amino acids: CASSQRTEKAFF.

This rearrangement joins TRBV5-1 to TRBJ2-1; no clear D gene. This CDR3 is built from 13 residues. From germline, CDR1 is SGHRS and CDR2 YFSETQ. Trimming took off 3 bases at V and 2 bases at J, with 6 bases between the two ends. The CDR3 loop reads CASSSPPYNEQFF. The CDR3 bases are TGCGCCAGCAGCTCCCCTCCCTACAATGAGCAGTTCTTC. The whole variable domain, filled in from reference TRBV5-1 and TRBJ2-1, reads KAGVTQTPRYLIKTRGQQVTLSCSPISGHRSVSWYQQTPGQGLQFLFEYFSETQRNKGNFPGRFSGRQFSNSRSEMNVSTLELGDSALYLCASSSPPYNEQFFGPGTRLTVL.

The chain is built from TRBV19 and TRBJ2-7; TRBD2 is a possible D gene (5 bases). From germline, CDR1 is LNHDA and CDR2 SQIVND (reference sequence). This CDR3 region has 16 residues. V was cut by 1 base and J by 5 bases, with 18 bases left in between. CDR3 bases: TGTGCCAGTAGTATAGCCCTGGGAGTGGACCTCGACGAGCAGTACTTC. Translating gives CASSIALGVDLDEQYF. Full variable domain (rest looked up from reference TRBV19 and TRBJ2-7): DGGITQSPKYLFRKEGQNVTLSCEQNLNHDAMYWYRQDPGQGLRLIYYSQIVNDFQKGDIAEGYSVSREKKESFPLTVTSAQKNPTAFYLCASSIALGVDLDEQYFGPGTRLTVT.

The chain is built from TRBV19 and TRBJ1-2; TRBD1 matches 11 bases. From germline, CDR1 is LNHDA and CDR2 SQIVND (reference sequence). With V trimmed by 6 bases and J by 3 bases, 18 bases remained unmatched. There are 19 residues in the CDR3. CDR3 residues: CASSHISRTGGSLDYGYTF. The CDR3 coding sequence is TGTGCCAGTAGCCACATTTCTAGGACAGGGGGCAGTTTGGACTATGGCTACACCTTC.

The genes are TRBV7-2 and TRBJ2-5; TRBD1 aligns across 9 bases. The CDR3 runs 16 residues. J lost 5 bases, V lost 1 base, and 8 bases had no gene match. Looked up from germline, CDR1 is SGHTA and CDR2 is FQGNSA. CDR3 protein: CASSLVWTGARETQYF. In DNA, the CDR3 is TGTGCCAGCAGCTTAGTTTGGACAGGGGCCAGGGAGACCCAGTACTTC.

The V call is TRBV6-6, the J call TRBJ2-7; D may be TRBD1 (6 bases). V was trimmed by 5 bases and J by 3 bases, leaving 14 bases between them. The V gene's germline CDR1 is MNHNY and CDR2 SVGAGI (reference sequence). The length of the CDR3 is 14 residues. The CDR3 loop is CASSPRDTLYEQYF. The CDR3 nucleotides are TGTGCCAGCAGTCCTCGGGACACCCTCTACGAGCAGTACTTC.

This clone was counted a few times. The rearrangement links TRBV9 to TRBJ2-5; weak D call: TRBD2 (5 bases). In germline, CDR1 is SGDLS, CDR2 YYNGEE. The V and J ends lost 5 bases and 5 bases respectively, with 16 bases between them. This CDR3 is built from 14 residues. CDR3 residues: CASSNSAGEETQYF. CDR3 sequence (DNA): TGTGCCAGCAGTAACTCGGCGGGTGAGGAGACCCAGTACTTC.

Points on this clone: Relative to the germline gene, one junction end is altered; a read error may explain this. This sequence joins TRBV5-1 and TRBJ1-1, with D possibly being TRBD1 (5 bases). The CDR3 length is 14 residues. CDR1 and CDR2 from the germline V gene are SGHRS and YFSETQ. Here the CDR3 DNA reads TGCGCCAGCAGTTTGGGGGGGGTAGCGACTGAAGCTTTCTTT. The encoded protein is CASSLGGVATEAFF.

The chain is built from TRBV27 and TRBJ2-7; maybe TRBD1 (6 bases). Per germline, CDR1 MNHEY and CDR2 SMNVEV (reference sequence). The CDR3 runs 14 residues. Between the trimmed V and J ends, which lost 5 bases and 3 bases, there was a span of 14 bases. The CDR3 sequence is CASSTQTGHYEQYF. DNA of the CDR3: TGTGCCAGCAGTACCCAGACAGGCCACTACGAGCAGTACTTC.

The table lists this clone with a few counts. This rearrangement joins TRBV14 to TRBJ1-6; D unclear. From germline, CDR1 is SGHDN and CDR2 FVKESK. The CDR3 is 15 residues long. Trimming left V 0 bases short and J 9 bases short, with 12 bases between. CDR3 protein: CASSQDPAGFSPLHF. CDR3 nucleotide sequence: TGTGCCAGCAGCCAAGATCCCGCGGGTTTTTCACCCCTCCACTTT. Full variable domain (rest looked up from reference TRBV14 and TRBJ1-6): EAGVTQFPSHSVIEKGQTVTLRCDPISGHDNLYWYRRVMGKEIKFLLHFVKESKQDESGMPNNRFLAERTGGTYSTLKVQPAELEDSGVYFCASSQDPAGFSPLHFGNGTRLTVT.